These T cell receptor beta chains were read from a single sample in a study of Ad26.COV2.S vaccination and SARS-CoV-2 variants. Generated by immunoSEQ multiplex PCR, the TCRdb table keeps only in-frame clones and is missing some. The repertoire includes a few hundred thousand clones, approximately 87% of them detected once, and approximately 3.3% sits in the top ten. The source was peripheral blood, collected in a trial of Ad26.COV2.S vaccine versus placebo. These receptors all stem from a person aged 18-65 years who received the Ad26.COV2.S COVID-19 vaccine or a placebo. The CDR3 runs from the conserved cysteine through the conserved F or W. Fields, in order: clone size, D gene, V gene, J gene, CDR3 protein, CDR3 DNA. The D gene is left open where the match is weak. Only some rows state a clone size, as once, few, many or a class for expanded clones.

few	.	TRBV7-9	TRBJ2-5	CASSLVRKGSIETQYF	TGTGCCAGCAGCTTAGTGAGGAAAGGGAGCATTGAGACCCAGTACTTC
.	.	TRBV7-8	TRBJ1-2	CASSLNGGPRPGGYTF	TGTGCCAGCAGCCTAAACGGGGGTCCTCGTCCGGGAGGCTACACCTTC
.	.	TRBV7-2	TRBJ2-1	CASSLGIGGLSNEQFF	TGTGCCAGCAGCTTAGGGATTGGGGGACTTAGTAATGAGCAGTTCTTC
.	.	TRBV4-1	TRBJ2-3	CASSQDPPYGTDTQYF	TGCGCCAGCAGCCAAGATCCCCCCTACGGCACAGATACGCAGTATTTT
.	TRBD1	TRBV30	TRBJ1-1	CACPRGQGSVNTEAFF	TGTGCCTGTCCTAGGGGACAGGGGAGCGTGAACACTGAAGCTTTCTTT
.	.	TRBV10-3	TRBJ2-7	CAISAQADRSYEQYF	TGTGCCATCAGTGCGCAAGCGGATCGCTCCTACGAGCAGTACTTC
.	TRBD1	TRBV7-8	TRBJ1-5	CASSQRDSRNQPQHF	TGTGCCAGCAGCCAAAGGGACAGCAGAAATCAGCCCCAGCATTTT
.	.	TRBV4-1	TRBJ1-3	CASSQYFGVELGNTIYF	TGCGCCAGCAGCCAGTATTTTGGGGTGGAGCTTGGAAACACCATATATTTT
.	TRBD2	TRBV7-2	TRBJ2-7	CASSLGVSGNHEQYF	TGTGCCAGCAGCTTAGGGGTTAGCGGGAACCACGAGCAGTACTTC
.	.	TRBV7-8	TRBJ2-7	CASSVNRQSSYEQYF	TGTGCCAGCAGCGTCAACCGACAGAGCTCCTACGAGCAGTACTTC
.	TRBD2	TRBV27	TRBJ2-3	CASSSPSGGDTQYF	TGTGCCAGCAGTTCCCCTAGCGGGGGGGATACGCAGTATTTT
.	TRBD2	TRBV6-5	TRBJ2-7	CASSYGLGSLEQYF	TGTGCCAGCAGTTACGGACTAGGGAGCCTCGAGCAGTACTTC
.	TRBD2	TRBV5-1	TRBJ2-2	CASIGLAGEIGELFF	TGCGCCAGCATCGGACTAGCGGGGGAAATCGGGGAGCTGTTTTTT
.	TRBD1	TRBV9	TRBJ1-4	CASSVGQGEVEKLFF	TGTGCCAGCAGCGTAGGTCAGGGGGAGGTGGAAAAACTGTTTTTT
.	TRBD1	TRBV12-3/TRBV12-4	TRBJ2-7	CASNRQGAYEQYF	TGTGCCAGCAACAGACAGGGGGCCTACGAGCAGTACTTC
.	.	TRBV18	TRBJ1-3	CASSPPRPSGNTIYF	TGTGCCAGCTCACCACCGAGGCCATCTGGAAACACCATATATTTT
.	.	TRBV7-9	TRBJ2-7	CASSLGGGGEQYF	TGTGCCAGCAGCTTGGGAGGGGGCGGTGAGCAGTACTTC
.	TRBD2	TRBV4-1	TRBJ2-1	CASSTGTTSYNEQFF	TGCGCCAGCAGCACCGGGACTACCTCCTACAATGAGCAGTTCTTC
.	.	TRBV29-1	TRBJ2-7	CSVVPAYDYEQYF	TGCAGCGTTGTTCCGGCGTATGACTACGAGCAGTACTTC
.	.	TRBV27	TRBJ2-7	CASSLGGPYEQYF	TGTGCCAGCAGTTTGGGGGGACCCTACGAGCAGTACTTC
.	.	TRBV4-1	TRBJ1-3	CASSQVPGAGNTIYF	TGCGCCAGCAGCCAAGTCCCGGGCGCTGGAAACACCATATATTTT
.	TRBD1	TRBV10-3	TRBJ2-3	CAISQTFGTGGIDTQYF	TGTGCCATCAGTCAGACCTTCGGGACAGGGGGCATTGATACGCAGTATTTT